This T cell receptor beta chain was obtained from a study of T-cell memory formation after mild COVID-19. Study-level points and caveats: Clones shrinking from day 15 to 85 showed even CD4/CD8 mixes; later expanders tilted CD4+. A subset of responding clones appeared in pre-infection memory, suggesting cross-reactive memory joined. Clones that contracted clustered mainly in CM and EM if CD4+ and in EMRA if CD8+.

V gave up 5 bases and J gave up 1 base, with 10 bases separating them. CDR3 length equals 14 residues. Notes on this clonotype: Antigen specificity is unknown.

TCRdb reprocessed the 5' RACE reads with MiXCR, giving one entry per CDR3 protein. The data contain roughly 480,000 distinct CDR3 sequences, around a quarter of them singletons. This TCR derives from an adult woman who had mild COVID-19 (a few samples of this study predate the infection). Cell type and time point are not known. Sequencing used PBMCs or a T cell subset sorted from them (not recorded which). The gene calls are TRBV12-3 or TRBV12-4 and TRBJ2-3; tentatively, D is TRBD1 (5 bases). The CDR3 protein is CASSTLGGTDTQYF. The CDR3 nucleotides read TGTGCCAGCAGTACCTTAGGGGGCACAGATACGCAGTATTTT.